The 13 T cell receptor beta chains below all came from one sample that was sequenced in a study of blood T cell repertoires in COVID-19. The protocol was immunoSEQ multiplex PCR, while the TCRdb copy is restricted to in-frame clones and leaves out a portion. In the table there are about 320,000 clones, 90% of which are singletons. Sequences were obtained from PBMCs or T cells enriched from blood (not recorded which). These receptors were obtained from a woman in her twenties or thirties who had been exposed to COVID-19.

The chain has TRBV7-2 and TRBJ2-7; 7 positions match TRBD2. Trimming at V came to 3 bases and at J to 2 bases, leaving 7 bases not matched to a gene. CDR3 length: 15 residues. Germline CDR1 reads SGHTA; CDR2 reads FQGNSA. CDR3 DNA: TGTGCCAGCAGCTTGGGGGGGACCACCCCCTACGAGCAGTACTTC. It specifies CASSLGGTTPYEQYF.

In this sample, this clone turned up once. DNA for the CDR3: TGCGCCAGCAGTCCCGGGACAGGGACTAACACTGAAGCTTTCTTT. Translating gives CASSPGTGTNTEAFF. The V call is TRBV5-1, the J call TRBJ1-1; 9 bases fit TRBD1. This CDR3 contains 15 residues. Germline trimming cut 5 bases from V and 2 bases from J; bases unmatched to any gene: 7. The germline gives CDR1 SGHRS, CDR2 YFSETQ.

The rearrangement uses TRBV25-1 and TRBJ1-2, with 8 bases matching TRBD1. CDR1 is MGHDK, CDR2 SYGVNS, per germline. With V trimmed by 2 bases and J by 4 bases, 15 bases remained unmatched. The CDR3 is 18 amino acids. The CDR3 region is CASSERVSGGYEGYGYTF. CDR3 in DNA: TGTGCCAGCAGTGAACGTGTTTCAGGGGGCTACGAGGGCTATGGCTACACCTTC.

The chain joins TRBV7-8 to TRBJ1-5; 9 bases agree with TRBD1. This CDR3 has 18 residues. Germline loops: CDR1 SGHVS, CDR2 FQNEAQ. Trimming cost V 1 base and J 0 bases; bases outside gene matches: 7. The CDR3 region has the DNA TGTGCCAGCAGCTTAGACAGGGGGCTGGCTTATAGCAATCAGCCCCAGCATTTT. It specifies CASSLDRGLAYSNQPQHF.

The rearrangement uses TRBV13 and TRBJ1-1; 12 bases map to TRBD1. The CDR3 consists of 16 residues. Germline V lookup: CDR1 PRHDT, CDR2 FYEKMQ (reference sequence). With V trimmed by 7 bases and J by 5 bases, 11 bases remained unmatched. As DNA, the CDR3 is TGTGCCAGCACCTCCGCGGGACAGGGGGCGAGAACTGAAGCTTTCTTT. This codes for CASTSAGQGARTEAFF.

This clone was seen a handful of times. V is TRBV5-1 and J is TRBJ2-3, with no clear D. The CDR3 has 15 amino acids. V lost 0 bases and J lost 0, with 8 bases in between. Germline V gene lookup returns CDR1 SGHRS and CDR2 YFSETQ. CDR3: CASSLASSSTDTQYF. The CDR3 DNA follows: TGCGCCAGCAGCTTGGCTTCTTCTAGCACAGATACGCAGTATTTT.

CDR3: CASSTLQGAGENIQYF. Written as DNA, the CDR3 is TGTGCCAGCAGTACGTTACAGGGGGCTGGGGAAAACATTCAGTACTTC. The chain joins TRBV21-1 to TRBJ2-4; the tabulated D call, TRBD1, remains unverified against the DNA. TRBV21-1 is recorded as a pseudogene. This CDR3 is built from 16 residues.

The chain is built from TRBV5-1 and TRBJ2-7; D possibly corresponds to TRBD1 (6 bases). Between the trimmed V and J ends, which lost 2 bases and 4 bases, there was a span of 13 bases. The CDR3 covers 14 residues. The germline V gene has CDR1 SGHRS and CDR2 YFSETQ. As DNA, the CDR3 is TGCGCCAGCAGCTTAGTCAGGGGAGCTTACGAGCAGTACTTC. This gives the protein CASSLVRGAYEQYF.

This clone has more than one count but fewer than ten. J is TRBJ1-4 and V is TRBV5-5; TRBD1 is a possible D gene (5 bases). The V gene lost 2 bases and the J gene lost 0 bases, with 20 bases spanning the gap. Looked up from germline, CDR1 is SGHKS and CDR2 is YYEKEE (reference sequence). This CDR3 comprises 19 residues. CDR3 sequence reads: CASSFRQTEIKPTNEKLFF. CDR3 sequence (DNA): TGTGCCAGCAGCTTCCGACAGACAGAAATAAAACCAACTAATGAAAAACTGTTTTTT.

The V and J genes are TRBV6-2 or TRBV6-3 and TRBJ2-3, with 9 bases that match TRBD2. CDR3 size: 14 residues. Germline trimming cut 5 bases from V and 1 base from J; bases unmatched to any gene: 1. The germline gives CDR1 MNHEY, CDR2 SVGEGT. The CDR3 region has the DNA TGTGCCAGCAGTCAGCGGGGGGGCACAGATACGCAGTATTTT. Translating gives CASSQRGGTDTQYF.

CDR3 sequence (DNA): TGTGCCAGCAGCGAGACAGGGTCGGCTAATGAAAAACTGTTTTTT. Translated: CASSETGSANEKLFF. The chain is built from TRBV9 and TRBJ1-4; 7 bases align to TRBD1. CDR1 is SGDLS, CDR2 YYNGEE, per germline. CDR3 length equals 15 residues. With 3 bases clipped from V and 3 bases from J, the junction kept 5 bases outside the gene matches. Based on the CDR3 plus reference TRBV9 and TRBJ1-4, the full variable domain is DSGVTQTPKHLITATGQRVTLRCSPRSGDLSVYWYQQSLDQGLQFLIQYYNGEERAKGNILERFSAQQFPDLHSELNLSSLELGDSALYFCASSETGSANEKLFFGSGTQLSVL.

The genes are TRBV12-3 or TRBV12-4 and TRBJ2-7; D not certain. The CDR3 has 13 amino acids. V lost 3 bases and J 6 bases, leaving 12 bases between the germline ends. In DNA form, the CDR3 reads TGTGCCAGCAGTTTGAGAGGCGGTGGCGAGCAGTACTTC. Its translation: CASSLRGGGEQYF.

The chain recombines TRBV10-3 with TRBJ2-1; 8 positions match TRBD1. The V segment lost 2 bases and the J segment 7 bases; nucleotides outside the gene matches: 4. The CDR3 totals 14 residues. Germline V gives CDR1 ENHRY, CDR2 SYGVKD. CDR3 sequence reads: CAISEAGGGNEQFF. DNA of the CDR3: TGTGCCATCAGTGAGGCAGGGGGCGGGAATGAGCAGTTCTTC.